This TCR beta chain was captured by sequencing in a study of blood T cells in healthy people across ages. This clonotype came up a few times. V lost 5 bases, J lost 4 bases, and 3 bases stayed unmatched. This CDR3 spans 14 amino acids. CDR1 and CDR2 from the germline V gene are LNHDA and SQIVND (reference sequence). With a J-beta primer mix and a sample-barcoded 5' primer, a second PCR ran 7 to 11 cycles. Each CDR3 protein is one row after TCRdb ran MiXCR on the 5' RACE reads. The repertoire consists of fewer than 800,000 distinct CDR3 sequences, with approximately 25% occurring once and the leading ten covering 9.4%. The same data also went into a second study, on T cells of mothers and their children. This second study notes: M1S, a second-PCR primer, added sample barcodes and 2-4 random nucleotides. The TCR beta CDR3 read count exceeded 9 million for each mother and was about 2.8 million for each child. Slightly, though not significantly, more overlap was seen in related than in unrelated mother-child pairs. The authors detected no persistent microchimeric T cell clones.

The source material was blood. The chain carries TRBV19 and TRBJ1-1, with 11 bases matching TRBD1. The receptor was derived from a boy between 5 and 17 years old in good health. In DNA form, the CDR3 reads TGTGCCAGTAGTGTGGACAGGGGGCTCACTGAAGCTTTCTTT. Its protein product is CASSVDRGLTEAFF.